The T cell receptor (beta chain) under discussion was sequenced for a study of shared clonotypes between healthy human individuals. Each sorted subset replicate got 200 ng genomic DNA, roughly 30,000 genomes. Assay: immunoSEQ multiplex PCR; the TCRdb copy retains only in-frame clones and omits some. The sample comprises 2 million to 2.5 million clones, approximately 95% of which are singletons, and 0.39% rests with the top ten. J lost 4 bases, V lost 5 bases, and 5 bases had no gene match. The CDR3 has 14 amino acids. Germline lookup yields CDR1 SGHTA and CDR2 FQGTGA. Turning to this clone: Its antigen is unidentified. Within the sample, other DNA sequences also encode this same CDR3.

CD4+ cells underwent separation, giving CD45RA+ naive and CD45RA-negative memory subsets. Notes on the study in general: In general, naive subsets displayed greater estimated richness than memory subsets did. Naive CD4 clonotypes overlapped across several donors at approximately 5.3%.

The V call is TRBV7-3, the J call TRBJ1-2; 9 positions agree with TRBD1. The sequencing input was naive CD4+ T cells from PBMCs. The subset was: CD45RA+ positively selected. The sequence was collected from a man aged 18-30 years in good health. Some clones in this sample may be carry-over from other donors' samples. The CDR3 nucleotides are TGTGCCAGCAGCCCGGACAGGGGAGGCTATGGCTACACCTTC. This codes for CASSPDRGGYGYTF.